This TCR beta chain was sequenced for a study of long-term antiretroviral therapy in people with HIV (dated by TCRdb to 2022 to 2024). Broadly, across the study: The earliest samples were collected roughly a decade before the 2015 WHO recommendation for immediate ART, at a time when ART was usually postponed until CD4 counts fell. A retrospective serial study tested whether changes in peripheral blood TRB repertoire composition and diversity were associated with ART initiation and durable HIV suppression. From some 30 adults with confirmed HIV infection, the cohort provided 150 to 200 cryopreserved PBMC samples, gathered serially across a mean of around six years (range 1-12). Among the 25 to 30 participants with HIV, over nine were female. No cross-contamination during QIAcube processing turned up in test extractions that ran a monoclonal T-cell line alongside 30 or so polyclonal samples. Study-level results and caveats: At every time point, the repertoire was dominated by expanded TRB clones first identified before ART initiation, although this dominance fluctuated and, in many PLHIV, declined after ART. CDR3 length ranges in HIV repertoires were narrower than in controls, and network structure suggested an antigen-experienced repertoire with only a slight naive shift after ART. Inferences about post-ART repertoire changes were limited because no data were available on ART adherence, viral resistance or therapy changes. The samples span the years 2004 to 2017, and the ART regimens used at that time may not be as effective as current regimens. Because pre-ART samples had limited cell numbers, unsorted PBMC were profiled rather than sorted CD4+ and CD8+ T cells. Starting ART was linked to a significant rise in TRB diversity, yet even after long-term ART the diversity remained significantly lower than in transplant donor controls. Limited PBMC availability meant only the TCR beta chain was sequenced, without alpha chain pairing.

The germline V gene specifies SGHRS as CDR1 and YFSETQ as CDR2. V sheds 4 bases and J sheds 6 bases, leaving 24 bases between their ends. There are 17 amino acids in the CDR3, from cysteine to phenylalanine inclusive. The entry retains the CDR3 DNA only, 51 bases that are in frame from base 1. About this clone: Its cognate antigen has yet to be identified. Base-call qualities are not available, and no considerably larger clone is one nucleotide away.

To be included, a participant needed at least one PBMC sample from before ART initiation plus at least two post-ART samples. All participants with HIV were treated in the United States of America. Cryopreserved samples of about 0.95-10 million PBMC were thawed and washed before DNA extraction. At the time of the earliest PBMC sample, participants with HIV were aged between roughly 20 and 60 years. PBMC samples were contributed by each participant from 1-4 timepoints before ART initiation and 2-8 timepoints after ART initiation, with a median of 7 samples. For every participant, serial HIV viral load, CD4+ T-cell count, ART history and demographic data were obtained. Using a Qiagen kit on a QIAcube, genomic DNA was extracted from unsorted PBMC, with samples processed in batches of 12. The immunoSEQ hsTCRB v3.0 assay was used at survey level resolution to sequence the TRB variable region. TRB sequencing targeted a depth of about 40,000-55,000 T-cell genomes per sample. TRB libraries were pooled and sequenced on an Illumina MiSeq using a v3 150-cycle kit. In the original analysis: Repertoire analysis was performed in R inside a reproducible Nextflow workflow that covered QC, data transformation and analysis. LymphoSeq2, an R package for exploring AIRR-Seq data, was used to implement the custom analyses. After excluding a few samples that yielded fewer than 5000 total TRB sequences, some 190 HIV repertoires remained for analysis. Among the 180 to 200 HIV repertoires that were kept, 59 were collected before ART initiation and about 130 were collected after ART initiation. Each repertoire was downsampled to 5000 TRB nucleotide sequences, and summary statistics were averaged across 100 downsampling iterations. TRB sequences were retained for analysis only if CDR3 regions of at least seven amino acids were present. Two measures captured diversity: a Shannon entropy-derived clonality score and the Gini coefficient. In the repertoire networks, any two of the top 5000 CDR3 amino acid sequences were connected whenever the two sequences differed by an edit distance of one. GLIPH2 predicted antigen specificity groups and MHC restriction for TRB CDR3 amino acid sequences. To flag known associations with CMV, EBV, HIV or tissue antigens, CDR3 amino acid sequences were compared against VDJdb and McPAS-TCR. Pre-ART, post-ART and control groups were compared with Wilcoxon signed-rank tests and Holm-Bonferroni correction. TCRdb holds this immuneACCESS table with in-frame rearrangements only. Some clones are missing; in checked studies, unresolved V genes explain under half, and the rest has no known cause. The V and J calls and clone size come from that table; D and trimming were worked out from the DNA. The sample table records under 30,000 clones; approximately 80% of these occur just once. 5.5% to 6% of the sample is taken by the ten largest.

Here the sequenced sample was unsorted PBMCs, taken 1.1 years before starting antiretroviral therapy. In this chain, TRBV5-1 is recombined with TRBJ2-3; TRBD1 is a weak D gene call, 6 bases matching. The TCR comes from a woman aged 25-40 years with HIV. The DNA sequence is as follows: TGCGCCAGCAGCCCAACTAACAGGGTCGTCTCTACGGATACGCAGTATTTT. The encoded protein is CASSPTNRVVSTDTQYF.